This T cell receptor (beta chain) was recovered during a study of blood T cell repertoires in COVID-19. Whole-study context: COVID-19 samples collected from the United States, Italy and Spain covered acute and convalescent phases.

CDR3 length equals 13 residues. Trimming took 5 bases from V and 2 from J, leaving 7 bases between them. In the source study's methods: The assay estimated nucleated cells by amplifying reference gene primers. Only in-frame clones appear in the TCRdb table, and some are missing; sequencing was by immunoSEQ multiplex PCR. V and J calls plus clone size are reproduced from that table; the DNA served to infer D and trimming. Of 150,000 or so clones in the sample, roughly 76% are singletons; the top ten hold roughly 9%. In this sample, this clone turned up a few times. The specimen sequenced was peripheral blood. The V gene is TRBV12-3 or TRBV12-4, the J gene TRBJ1-3; D ambiguous. The sequence was collected from a woman in her forties or fifties with active or convalescent COVID-19. The chain's CDR3 is CASSRQAGNTIYF. The CDR3 DNA is TGTGCCAGCAGTCGCCAGGCTGGAAACACCATATATTTT.